The rows below give T cell receptor beta chains drawn from one sample of a study of post-analysis software for immune sequencing data. TCRdb processed the PCR reads anew with MiXCR; each CDR3 protein has one entry. The profile covers roughly 800,000 distinct CDR3 sequences, with about 32% appearing a single time and under 0.7% taken by the ten largest. The sequencing sample was made of blood. These receptors all stem from a girl under 18 with multiple sclerosis. CDR3s include the opening cysteine and the closing phenylalanine or tryptophan. The D gene is left open where the match is weak. Size is stated for part of the rows, as once, few or many counts, or as a class when the clone is expanded.

V	size	J	D	CDR3	DNA
TRBV15	NA	TRBJ1-6	NA	CATSRELGSYNSPLHF	TGTGCCACCAGCAGGGAGTTGGGCTCCTATAATTCACCCCTCCACTTT
TRBV5-4	NA	TRBJ2-1	NA	CASSPPKGGTYNEQFF	TGTGCCAGCAGCCCCCCAAAAGGGGGGACCTACAATGAGCAGTTCTTC
TRBV3-1	NA	TRBJ2-5	TRBD2	CASRYLAGGVETQYF	TGTGCCAGCAGATACCTAGCGGGGGGTGTGGAGACCCAGTACTTC
TRBV7-2	few	TRBJ1-5	NA	CASSLVVGDNQPQHF	TGTGCCAGCAGCTTAGTAGTGGGGGACAATCAGCCCCAGCATTTT
TRBV3-1	NA	TRBJ2-3	TRBD2	CASSPALRGGRPDTQYF	TGTGCCAGCAGCCCTGCCCTCCGGGGGGGCCGCCCAGATACGCAGTATTTT
TRBV7-2	NA	TRBJ2-3	TRBD2	CASSLAVGGRTDTQYF	TGTGCCAGCAGCTTAGCGGTGGGAGGGCGGACAGATACGCAGTATTTT
TRBV20-1	NA	TRBJ2-3	NA	CSATRTEISTDTQYF	TGCAGTGCTACCCGGACTGAAATTAGCACAGATACGCAGTATTTT
TRBV29-1	many	TRBJ2-3	TRBD2	CSVEGGDVTDTQYF	TGCAGCGTTGAGGGAGGGGACGTGACAGATACGCAGTATTTT
TRBV9	many	TRBJ2-7	NA	CASSVEHGPDEQYF	TGTGCCAGCAGCGTAGAGCACGGTCCCGACGAGCAGTACTTC
TRBV7-2	NA	TRBJ2-3	NA	CACGPSGISTDTQYF	TGTGCCTGCGGGCCCTCGGGAATCAGCACAGATACGCAGTATTTT
TRBV6-1	few	TRBJ1-5	NA	CASSGVRYSNQPQHF	TGTGCCAGCAGTGGGGTGCGGTATAGCAATCAGCCCCAGCATTTT
TRBV20-1	few	TRBJ2-3	TRBD2	CSARLAGGPSQYF	TGCAGTGCCAGACTAGCGGGAGGGCCTTCGCAGTATTTT
TRBV6-5	NA	TRBJ1-2	TRBD1	CASSYQLPRTGVNFDGYTF	TGTGCCAGCAGTTACCAACTACCCCGGACAGGCGTGAACTTTGATGGCTACACCTTC
TRBV6-5	NA	TRBJ2-5	NA	CASSRWRPTLGETQYF	TGTGCCAGCAGTAGGTGGAGGCCGACCCTCGGGGAGACCCAGTACTTC
TRBV2	NA	TRBJ2-1	TRBD1	CATWTGDEQFF	TGTGCCACCTGGACAGGGGATGAGCAGTTCTTC
TRBV27	NA	TRBJ2-5	NA	CASNTGGNQETQYF	TGTGCCAGCAACACGGGCGGAAACCAAGAGACCCAGTACTTC
TRBV13	few	TRBJ2-3	TRBD1	CASSHTGGEEGDTQYF	TGTGCCAGCAGCCATACAGGGGGCGAGGAAGGAGATACGCAGTATTTT
TRBV20-1	NA	TRBJ1-2	NA	CSARSFGYTF	TGCAGTGCTAGATCCTTCGGCTACACCTTC
TRBV6-6	NA	TRBJ2-3	NA	CASSYGGRGSTDTQYF	TGTGCCAGCAGTTACGGAGGACGGGGGTCAACAGATACGCAGTATTTT
TRBV29-1	few	TRBJ1-1	NA	CSVLPQVEAFF	TGCAGCGTTCTCCCCCAGGTTGAAGCTTTCTTT
TRBV29-1	NA	TRBJ2-1	TRBD2	CSVGSRRENEQFF	TGCAGCGTTGGGTCCCGGCGGGAGAATGAGCAGTTCTTC
TRBV20-1	NA	TRBJ1-4	NA	CSARGGGKLFF	TGCAGTGCTAGGGGCGGGGGAAAACTGTTTTTT
TRBV28	NA	TRBJ2-4	TRBD2	CASSWLAGDEEQYF	TGTGCCAGCAGTTGGTTAGCGGGAGATGAAGAGCAGTACTTC
TRBV10-3	few	TRBJ1-1	NA	CAISPLGGLNTEAFF	TGTGCCATCAGTCCCTTGGGCGGATTGAACACTGAAGCTTTCTTT
TRBV20-1	NA	TRBJ2-3	TRBD2	CSAPELLAGGGVDTQYF	TGCAGTGCTCCCGAGCTACTAGCGGGAGGCGGAGTTGATACGCAGTATTTT
TRBV4-1	NA	TRBJ1-4	TRBD1	CVSSHNQARGRTNEKLFF	TGCGTCAGCAGCCATAACCAGGCGAGGGGGCGCACTAATGAAAAACTGTTTTTT
TRBV5-1	NA	TRBJ1-2	TRBD1	CAGSSGQPYGYTF	TGCGCCGGCAGCTCGGGACAGCCCTATGGCTACACCTTC
TRBV7-2	few	TRBJ2-3	TRBD1	CASSYDRGDTQYF	TGTGCCAGCAGCTACGACAGGGGAGATACGCAGTATTTT
TRBV15	few	TRBJ1-5	NA	CATSSHRDIGNQPQHF	TGTGCCACCAGCAGCCACAGGGACATCGGCAATCAGCCCCAGCATTTT
TRBV14	few	TRBJ2-7	TRBD1	CASSRTGLGSEQYF	TGTGCCAGCAGCCGGACAGGGTTAGGCTCCGAGCAGTACTTC
TRBV29-1	few	TRBJ1-4	NA	CSAGTTNEKLFF	TGCAGCGCCGGGACAACAAATGAAAAACTGTTTTTT
TRBV12-5	NA	TRBJ2-3	TRBD2	CAASRGDTDTQYF	TGTGCCGCTAGCCGGGGGGACACAGATACGCAGTATTTT
TRBV6-5	few	TRBJ2-3	TRBD1	CASSYPGQGSDTQYF	TGTGCCAGCAGTTACCCGGGACAGGGGTCGGATACGCAGTATTTT
TRBV7-9	few	TRBJ2-1	TRBD2	CASRATSGSEQFF	TGTGCCAGCAGGGCCACTAGCGGGAGTGAGCAGTTCTTC
TRBV6-5	once	TRBJ2-5	TRBD1	CATGTGGLSEQYF	TGTGCCACTGGGACAGGGGGCCTTTCTGAGCAGTACTTC
TRBV5-5	NA	TRBJ1-1	NA	CASSPVDQGWTEAFF	TGTGCCAGCAGCCCCGTAGATCAGGGGTGGACTGAAGCTTTCTTT
TRBV20-1	many	TRBJ2-7	TRBD1	CSAHPGQSYEQYF	TGCAGTGCGCATCCGGGACAGTCCTACGAGCAGTACTTC
TRBV7-2	NA	TRBJ2-3	NA	CASSLAHSSAFRTQYF	TGTGCCAGCAGCTTAGCCCATTCTAGCGCCTTCCGGACGCAGTATTTT
TRBV6-5	NA	TRBJ1-1	NA	CASSGDSTTEAFF	TGTGCCAGCAGTGGTGACAGTACCACTGAAGCTTTCTTT
TRBV7-2	NA	TRBJ2-3	TRBD2	CASRWTSGVSDTQYF	TGTGCCAGCAGGTGGACTAGCGGGGTTTCAGATACGCAGTATTTT
TRBV2	NA	TRBJ2-1	TRBD2	CASGGGGQFF	TGTGCCAGCGGCGGCGGGGGGCAGTTCTTC
TRBV3-1	NA	TRBJ1-6	TRBD1	CASSQPGTGYSPLHF	TGTGCCAGCAGCCAACCCGGGACAGGGTATTCACCCCTCCACTTT
TRBV6-1	NA	TRBJ2-7	NA	CASRTGPEGSEQYF	TGTGCCAGCAGGACGGGTCCTGAGGGCTCCGAGCAGTACTTC
TRBV6-6	few	TRBJ2-7	NA	CASSYRGEGDYEQYF	TGTGCCAGCAGTTACAGGGGGGAGGGTGACTACGAGCAGTACTTC
TRBV29-1	NA	TRBJ2-5	TRBD2	CSVAGLVYNEQYF	TGCAGCGTTGCGGGACTAGTTTACAATGAGCAGTACTTC
TRBV4-3	NA	TRBJ2-7	TRBD2	CASSQDRGLPYEQYF	TGCGCCAGCAGCCAAGACCGGGGACTACCCTACGAGCAGTACTTC